This T cell receptor (beta chain) comes out of a study of T cells in Graves' hyperthyroidism and ophthalmopathy. There were TCR beta CDR3 regions amplified from RNA transcripts. First-round RT-PCR of the TCR CDR3 relied on the HTBI primer set. TCRdb re-analysed the multiplex PCR reads in MiXCR, keeping a single row per CDR3 protein. The repertoire includes 700,000 or so distinct CDR3 sequences, approximately 16% of them detected once, and under 9.5% sits in the top ten. Study results and limitations: Among thyroid clonotypes expanded above 0.001, most also appeared in blood.

As concerns this clonotype: What it recognizes is unknown.

If no ophthalmopathy progression occurred within 18 months, Graves' hyperthyroidism was stable. Sequenced sample: blood. The clonotype originates from a man between 18 and 35 years old with Graves' hyperthyroidism.

The CDR3 DNA reads TGCAGCCCCTGGGCTAGAACCACCCGCACAGATACGCAGTATTTT. Residues: CSPWARTTRTDTQYF. The V gene is TRBV20-1, the J gene TRBJ2-3; no reliable D call. The CDR3 consists of 15 residues. Germline lookup yields CDR1 DFQATT and CDR2 SNEGSKA (reference sequence).